Presented here are 8 T cell receptor beta chains from one specimen sequenced in a study of monozygotic twins with inflammatory bowel disease. TCRdb re-called the 5' RACE reads and gives one entry per CDR3 protein, without DNA. Here the sample table reports about 300,000 distinct CDR3 sequences. The sequencing input was blood. The receptors come from a human donor with ulcerative colitis or Crohn's disease, or a healthy co-twin of an affected twin (not recorded which).

The chain links TRBV27 to TRBJ2-3. Germline lookup yields CDR1 MNHEY and CDR2 SMNVEV (reference sequence). The CDR3 runs to 12 residues. This chain's CDR3 is CASSHLTDTQYF.

The J gene is TRBJ2-1, the V gene TRBV19. The CDR3 covers 14 residues. CDR1 is LNHDA, CDR2 SQIVND, per germline (reference sequence). The CDR3 region is CASTPSDDYNEQFF.

The rearrangement joins TRBV18 to TRBJ2-7; the D call of TRBD1 rests on TCRdb alone, since no DNA is present to check it. Germline V CDR1 and CDR2: KGHSH, LQKENI. The CDR3 is 14 residues long. The CDR3 loop is CASFPGTGSYEQYF.

The chain combines TRBV6-2 or TRBV6-3 with TRBJ2-4. The CDR3 runs 16 residues. Germline loops: CDR1 MNHEY, CDR2 SVGEGT. The CDR3: CASRPDMGLAKNIQYF.

V gene TRBV6-5 combines with J gene TRBJ2-3; without DNA, the TCRdb call of TRBD1 cannot be checked. The CDR3 sequence is 16 residues long. Germline V gives CDR1 MNHEY, CDR2 SVGAGI. Here the CDR3 reads CASSYSGAGNTDTQYF.

The V and J genes are TRBV5-1 and TRBJ2-2; with no DNA, the TCRdb D assignment of TRBD1 cannot be verified. Germline V lookup: CDR1 SGHRS, CDR2 YFSETQ. The CDR3 covers 15 residues. CDR3 in amino acids: CASNRGRQNTGELFF. Based on the CDR3 plus reference TRBV5-1 and TRBJ2-2, the full variable domain is KAGVTQTPRYLIKTRGQQVTLSCSPISGHRSVSWYQQTPGQGLQFLFEYFSETQRNKGNFPGRFSGRQFSNSRSEMNVSTLELGDSALYLCASNRGRQNTGELFFGEGSRLTVL.

The J gene is TRBJ1-4, the V gene TRBV15. There are 13 residues in the CDR3. Germline V gene data show CDR1 as LNHNV and CDR2 as YYDKDF (reference sequence). CDR3 protein: CATRKDTNEKLFF.

V is TRBV7-9 and J is TRBJ2-1. CDR1 and CDR2 (germline): SEHNR, FQNEAQ (reference sequence). This CDR3 is 14 amino acids long. The CDR3 is CASMARNLYNEQFF.